Listed below are T cell receptor beta chains from one sample, sequenced in a study of blood T cell repertoires in COVID-19. Generated by immunoSEQ multiplex PCR, the TCRdb table keeps only in-frame clones and is missing some. The top ten clones hold around 14% of a sample with 60,000 to 75,000 clones, around nine tenths of them seen once. The sequenced material came from peripheral blood. Receptors originate from an older woman with acute or convalescent COVID-19. CDR3s include the opening cysteine and the closing phenylalanine or tryptophan. D genes are given only for firm matches. Size tells how often a clone was seen (once, few, many) or the class of an expanded clone, and some rows leave it out.

>TRBD1|few|TRBV28|TRBJ2-7
CATGTGSSEQYF
TGTGCCACCGGGACAGGGTCGAGCGAGCAGTACTTC
>NA|NA|TRBV5-1|TRBJ2-1
CASSLPGLYNEQFF
TGCGCCAGCAGCTTGCCGGGGTTGTACAATGAGCAGTTCTTC
>TRBD2|NA|TRBV6-2/TRBV6-3|TRBJ2-1
CASSSSSAGLYNEQFF
TGTGCCAGCAGTTCCTCCTCAGCGGGGCTTTACAATGAGCAGTTCTTC
>NA|once|TRBV2|TRBJ1-1
CASSEGLGGEAFF
TGTGCCAGCAGTGAAGGATTGGGGGGGGAAGCTTTCTTT
>NA|NA|TRBV6-4|TRBJ1-2
CASSDEEGRLANYGYTF
TGTGCCAGCAGTGATGAGGAGGGGAGGCTAGCTAACTATGGCTACACCTTC
>TRBD1|few|TRBV9|TRBJ1-2
CASSGTGGYGYTF
TGTGCCAGCAGCGGGACAGGGGGCTATGGCTACACCTTC
>TRBD2|NA|TRBV7-8|TRBJ2-3
CASSARGSGGRTDTQYF
TGTGCCAGCAGCGCTAGAGGTAGCGGGGGGCGCACAGATACGCAGTATTTT
>TRBD2|NA|TRBV7-9|TRBJ2-7
CASSPEASGGSYEQYF
TGTGCCAGCAGCCCCGAAGCTAGCGGGGGATCCTACGAGCAGTACTTC
>TRBD1|few|TRBV2|TRBJ1-5
CASSFSGGQPQHF
TGTGCCAGCAGTTTCTCAGGGGGTCAGCCCCAGCATTTT
>NA|NA|TRBV27|TRBJ2-3
CASSLWAGSDTQYF
TGTGCCAGCAGTTTATGGGCGGGGTCGGATACGCAGTATTTT
>TRBD2|NA|TRBV3-1/TRBV3-2|TRBJ2-5
CASSHLGILATSGSRGTQYF
TGTGCCAGCAGCCACCTCGGCATTCTAGCGACTAGCGGGTCCAGGGGGACCCAGTACTTC
>TRBD2|NA|TRBV6-5|TRBJ2-7
CASSQGRTSGQYF
TGTGCCAGCAGTCAGGGACGGACTAGCGGGCAGTACTTC
>NA|NA|TRBV6-5|TRBJ2-2
CASSRGKLGAGELFF
TGTGCCAGCAGCAGAGGGAAGTTGGGCGCCGGGGAGCTGTTTTTT
>NA|NA|TRBV9|TRBJ1-6
CASSAGTIYNSPLHF
TGTGCCAGCAGCGCCGGGACAATCTATAATTCACCCCTCCACTTT
>TRBD2|NA|TRBV5-6|TRBJ2-5
CASSLPSGGGETQYF
TGTGCCAGCAGCTTACCTAGCGGGGGCGGGGAGACCCAGTACTTC
>TRBD1|NA|TRBV24-1|TRBJ1-2
CATSDRDSRYGYTF
TGTGCCACCAGTGACAGGGACAGCCGTTATGGCTACACCTTC
>TRBD1|NA|TRBV28|TRBJ2-5
CASSTPGQGYQETQYF
TGTGCCAGCAGTACACCGGGACAGGGGTACCAAGAGACCCAGTACTTC
>TRBD1|NA|TRBV5-1|TRBJ1-4
CASSLVRDRANEKLFF
TGCGCCAGCAGCTTGGTGCGGGACAGGGCTAATGAAAAACTGTTTTTT
>TRBD2|NA|TRBV3-1/TRBV3-2|TRBJ2-1
CASSPPTSGGAYGLNEQFF
TGTGCCAGCAGCCCCCCTACTAGCGGGGGGGCCTATGGATTGAATGAGCAGTTCTTC
>TRBD1|NA|TRBV9|TRBJ2-3
CASSVWTGSITDTQYF
TGTGCCAGCAGCGTCTGGACAGGGTCCATCACAGATACGCAGTATTTT
>TRBD2|NA|TRBV2|TRBJ2-4
CASKRGLAGGQYF
TGTGCCAGCAAGCGGGGACTAGCGGGGGGCCAGTACTTC
>TRBD2|medium-sized|TRBV19|TRBJ2-1
CASSRGLAGVNEQFF
TGTGCCAGTAGTAGAGGACTAGCGGGGGTGAATGAGCAGTTCTTC
>TRBD1|NA|TRBV7-9|TRBJ2-7
CASSSRDSYEQYF
TGTGCCAGCAGCTCCCGGGACAGCTACGAGCAGTACTTC
>NA|NA|TRBV6-5|TRBJ2-2
CASKAAGELFF
TGTGCCAGCAAGGCGGCCGGGGAGCTGTTTTTT
>NA|NA|TRBV19|TRBJ2-7
CASSPAQGYEQYF
TGTGCCAGTAGCCCGGCCCAGGGATACGAGCAGTACTTC